This T cell receptor (beta chain) was captured in a study of T cell responses to AZD1222 COVID-19 vaccine (dated by TCRdb to about 2021). With respect to the entire study: AZD1222 recipients whose second dose came at about 4 weeks and those whose second dose came at about 12 weeks were combined into one group, since spike-specific TCR depth and breadth did not differ between the two schedules. A total of over 230 trial participants underwent TCR sequencing, of whom some 210 received two doses of AZD1222 and around 26 received two doses of the MenACWY control vaccine. Enrollment into the trials was organized by age into subgroups of 18-55, 56-69 and 70-plus years, and those subgroups contained 148, 28 and 57 TCR-sequenced participants, respectively. Results and caveats for the whole study, not just this receptor: No day 14 peak-response samples were available, so repertoires were characterized only after the peak T cell response. Participants were mostly white British and included more females than males, and it was suggested by the authors that clonal diversity may have been underestimated. Vaccine-associated CD4 TCRs spanned the whole spike protein, with dominant responses in regions 160-218 and 743-854. Conclusions about previously exposed vaccinees are limited, since just five to seven AZD1222 recipients were seropositive for SARS-CoV-2 at baseline. After two AZD1222 doses, both the breadth and the depth of spike-specific TCRs were significantly higher than at day 0 and than in MenACWY recipients. In the small 56-69-year group, the increase in depth fell short of significance, most likely because of low power. Epitopes outside the regions mutated in the B.1.351 and B.1.1.7 variants were reportedly recognized by nearly half of the unique spike-specific TCRs.

Worth noting for this clone: The specificity of this receptor is unknown. It has no much larger one-base neighbor in the sample; base qualities were not kept.

Read against the paper, the sample's time point label means: baseline before first vaccination. Vaccinee samples were obtained from the UK trials COV001 and COV002, which included a single-blind randomized controlled phase 2/3 trial of AZD1222 (ChAdOx1 nCoV-19) in healthy adults. For TCRbeta chain sequencing, PBMC samples from trial participants were taken at day 0 and at day 28 after the second dose. The CDR3 regions of human TCRbeta chains were analyzed by immunosequencing. The paper's processing steps were these. Repertoire TCRs were matched against a reference library of SARS-CoV-2-specific TCRs generated with the MIRA antigen-specificity platform. Breadth was defined as the fraction of unique TCRs that were SARS-CoV-2-associated. Depth was defined as the fraction of total T cells that were SARS-CoV-2-associated. Using the MIRA data, each spike-specific TCR was mapped to the spike region that the TCR reacts to and placed in a CD4 or CD8 class. Log10-transformed breadth and depth values were compared by one-way ANOVA with Sidak's multiple comparisons tests. Sourced from immuneACCESS, this table was stored by TCRdb with only in-frame sequences that have V and J called. A share of the clones is absent; for the studies checked, an unresolved V gene accounts for under half, and the remainder has no known explanation. Clonal size and the V and J genes are those of that table, whereas D and trimming came from the DNA. The sample includes some 120,000 clones, with 80% to 95% observed a single time. In total, the top ten clones hold approximately 3.1% of the sample.

From its cysteine to its phenylalanine, the CDR3 spans 13 amino acids. Only the CDR3 DNA is retained, 39 bases long and in frame from the first base. Trimming removed 5 bases from V and 3 bases from J, leaving 10 bases between the germline ends. As encoded in the germline V gene (reference sequence), CDR1 is MNHEY while CDR2 is SMNVEV. The chain was built from TRBV27 and TRBJ1-1, with an unclear D gene assignment. Material: peripheral blood, obtained on day 0 of AZD1222 vaccination. The TCR sequence derives from an adult in good health. The DNA reads as follows: TGTGCCAGCAGTATTGATACCGACACTGAAGCTTTCTTT. This encodes CASSIDTDTEAFF.